This T cell receptor beta chain was recorded in a study of cytomegalovirus exposure and HLA in healthy donors. Overall study findings and caveats: Previously analyzed data showed that most TCR beta V segments were productive at a frequency of about 90% or about 30%. TCR beta sequences reportedly predicted the HLA-A and HLA-B alleles of most subjects accurately.

Turning to this clone: Its antigen is currently unknown.

Primers: 60 Vbeta forward and 13 Jbeta reverse. Per the original methods: Tens of millions of unique TCR beta chains, 9 million to 11 million shared, were counted in a later analysis. Some clones are missing from TCRdb's copy, which holds only in-frame ones; the method was immunoSEQ multiplex PCR. D and trimming come from the DNA, and the V and J calls and clone size come from that table. The sample consists of around 91,000 clones, around 78% of them appearing once. Germline V gene lookup returns CDR1 SGDLS and CDR2 YYNGEE. The ends were cut back, 4 bases at V and 0 bases at J, with 13 bases in the middle. The CDR3 is made up of 15 amino acids.

This clonotype was sampled from a male donor in good health and CMV-seropositive. The chain employs TRBV9 and TRBJ1-1; TRBD1 might be the D (6 bases). Sequencing was carried out using PBMCs. This CDR3 reads CASSPPGDMNTEAFF. CDR3 coding DNA: TGTGCCAGCAGCCCTCCAGGGGACATGAACACTGAAGCTTTCTTT.